The 9 T cell receptor beta chains below come from one sample, sequenced in a study of blood T cells in healthy people across ages. Primers used in a second PCR of roughly 7 to 12 cycles were a sample-barcoded 5' primer and a J-beta primer mix. TCRdb recomputed calls from the 5' RACE reads with MiXCR, one row per CDR3 protein. The sample comprises 1.2 million to 1.5 million distinct CDR3 sequences, almost 60% of which are singletons, and 5% to 7% rests with the top ten. The sample was blood. These receptor sequences come from a young man in good health.

This chain links TRBV7-9 with TRBJ2-7; D is uncertain. The V end was cut by 1 base, the J end by 0 bases, with 16 bases between. There are 17 residues in the CDR3. CDR1 and CDR2 (germline): SEHNR, FQNEAQ (reference sequence). CDR3 in DNA: TGTGCCAGCAGCTTAGAGGCACGCGGCAGACGCTCCTACGAGCAGTACTTC. Translation gives CASSLEARGRRSYEQYF.

The chain carries TRBV6-2 or TRBV6-3 and TRBJ2-4, with TRBD1 matching 10 bases. V was clipped by 6 bases and J by 4 bases; unmatched bases: 6. Germline loops: CDR1 MNHEY, CDR2 SVGEGT. The CDR3 extends over 15 amino acids. In nucleotides, the CDR3 is TGTGCCAGCAGGGACAGGGGGGCCACGAAAAACATTCAGTACTTC. Protein sequence: CASRDRGATKNIQYF.

This clonotype was seen only a few times. The gene calls are TRBV4-3 and TRBJ2-3; D ambiguous. Germline V gives CDR1 LGHNA, CDR2 YSLEER. The V gene lost 3 bases and the J gene lost 3 bases, with 10 bases spanning the gap. The CDR3 contains 14 residues. CDR3 nucleotide sequence: TGCGCCAGCAGCCACTACCGTGGGACAGATACGCAGTATTTT. Its translation is CASSHYRGTDTQYF.

This clonotype has just a few counts. The V and J genes are TRBV4-1 and TRBJ2-1; weak D call: TRBD2 (5 bases). The germline V gene has CDR1 MGHRA and CDR2 YSYEKL. V was shortened by 1 base and J by 0 bases, with 7 bases between the two germline ends. The CDR3 loop spans 15 amino acids. The CDR3 here is CASSQAGDSYNEQFF. In DNA form, the CDR3 reads TGCGCCAGCAGCCAAGCCGGGGACTCCTACAATGAGCAGTTCTTC.

The genes are TRBV14 and TRBJ1-2; TRBD1 matches at 8 bases. The V segment lost 1 base and the J segment 8 bases; nucleotides outside the gene matches: 12. Germline lookup yields CDR1 SGHDN and CDR2 FVKESK. This CDR3 region has 16 residues. The CDR3 DNA follows: TGTGCCAGCAGCCAAGGGATCGCAGGGGGCGCGACGGGCTACACCTTC. Its translation is CASSQGIAGGATGYTF.

The chain combines TRBV5-1 with TRBJ2-1; unclear D gene. The J call may be wrong; the DNA end is better matched by TRBJ2-7. Germline V lookup: CDR1 SGHRS, CDR2 YFSETQ. The CDR3 is made up of 15 amino acids. The CDR3 nucleotides read TGCGCCAGCGGCCCGACCCCCGGGTTCCACAATGAGCAGTACTTC. Translated: CASGPTPGFHNEQYF.

The rearrangement links TRBV20-1 to TRBJ1-1, with D possibly matching TRBD1 (5 bases). Germline V gene sequence: CDR1 DFQATT, CDR2 SNEGSKA (reference sequence). The CDR3 is 15 residues long. The CDR3: CRLGRGGNPNTEAFF. The CDR3 nucleotides read TGCAGGCTCGGACGGGGCGGGAACCCGAACACTGAAGCTTTCTTT.

V usage is TRBV10-3 and J usage is TRBJ2-7; D is ambiguous. The CDR3 contains 12 residues. Deletions cut 0 bases from V and 6 bases from J, with 6 bases between. CDR1 is ENHRY, CDR2 SYGVKD, per germline. The CDR3 region has the DNA TGTGCCATCAGTGAGTCGTGGGTCGAGCAGTACTTC. It codes for CAISESWVEQYF.

The chain couples TRBV4-1 to TRBJ1-2; tentative D call: TRBD1 (5 bases). CDR3 length: 14 amino acids. Trimming removed 1 base at V and 7 bases at J, with 13 bases between. Germline CDR1 and CDR2: MGHRA and YSYEKL. The DNA for the CDR3 is TGCGCCAGCAGCCAAGTGGGACTCACCGGTGGCTACACCTTC. It encodes CASSQVGLTGGYTF.